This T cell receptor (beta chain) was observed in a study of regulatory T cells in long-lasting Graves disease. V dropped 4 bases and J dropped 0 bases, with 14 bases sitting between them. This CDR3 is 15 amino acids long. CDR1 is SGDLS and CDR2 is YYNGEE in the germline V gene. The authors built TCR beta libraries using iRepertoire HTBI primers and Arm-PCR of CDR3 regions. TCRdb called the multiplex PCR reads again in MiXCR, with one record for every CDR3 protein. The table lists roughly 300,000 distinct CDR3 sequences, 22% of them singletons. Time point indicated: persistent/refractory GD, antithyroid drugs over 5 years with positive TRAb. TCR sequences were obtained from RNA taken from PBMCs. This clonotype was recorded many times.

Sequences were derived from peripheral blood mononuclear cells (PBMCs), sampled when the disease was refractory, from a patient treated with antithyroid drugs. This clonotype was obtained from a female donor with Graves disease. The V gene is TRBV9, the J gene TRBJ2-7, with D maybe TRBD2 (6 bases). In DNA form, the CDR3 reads TGTGCCAGCAGCCCCTTCGGGGGAACCTCCTACGAGCAGTACTTC. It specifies CASSPFGGTSYEQYF.